The rows below give T cell receptor beta chains drawn from one sample of a study of T cell clonotyping in hematopoietic cell transplantation. Only in-frame clones appear in the TCRdb table, and some are missing; sequencing was by immunoSEQ multiplex PCR. The table includes approximately 7,400 clones, around nine tenths detected once. The specimen was peripheral blood mononuclear cells, collected before stem cell transplant. These receptors all stem from a man aged 55-75 years with acute myeloid leukemia. Some clones in this sample may be carry-over from other donors' samples. The CDR3 runs from the conserved cysteine through the conserved F or W. Each record gives: clone size, V gene, D gene, J gene, CDR3 DNA, CDR3 protein. A D gene is named only where the DNA matches it firmly. Size values are once, few and many counts, or a class for expanded clones, and some rows have none.

>NA|TRBV5-8|NA|TRBJ1-5
TGTGCCAGCAGCTTGGGACAGATATCCTATAGCAATCAGCCCCAGCATTTT
CASSLGQISYSNQPQHF
>once|TRBV4-2|NA|TRBJ2-7
TGTGCCAGCAGCCAAGTACAGTCCTACGAGCAGTACTTC
CASSQVQSYEQYF
>NA|TRBV6-1|TRBD2|TRBJ2-1
TGTGCCAGCACAACTAGCGGGAGCAATGAGCAGTTCTTC
CASTTSGSNEQFF
>NA|TRBV6-6|NA|TRBJ2-5
TGTGCCAGCAGTTACTCTCCCAGGGGCAGGTTGCAGACCCAGTACTTC
CASSYSPRGRLQTQYF
>NA|TRBV6-5|TRBD1|TRBJ2-7
TGTGCCAGCAGTTACGGGACAGGGGGGAACGAGCAGTACTTC
CASSYGTGGNEQYF
>once|TRBV6-5|NA|TRBJ2-1
TGTGCCAGCAGTTACTCGATGTTGCGGGATTACAATGAGCAGTTCTTC
CASSYSMLRDYNEQFF
>NA|TRBV11-2|TRBD2|TRBJ2-1
TGTGCCAGCAGCTTAGGGACAGCGGGACTAGCGACCCACAATGAGCAGTTCTTC
CASSLGTAGLATHNEQFF
>NA|TRBV11-2|NA|TRBJ1-5
TGTGCCAGCAGCACCCCCCACACGAACCATAGCAATCAGCCCCAGCATTTT
CASSTPHTNHSNQPQHF
>once|TRBV28|NA|TRBJ2-3
TGTGCCAGCAAATTAGGGATCACAGATACGCAGTATTTT
CASKLGITDTQYF
>NA|TRBV2|NA|TRBJ2-7
TGTGCCAGCAGTGAAGCACCTCCCCGGGGCGGGTACTCCTACGAGCAGTACTTC
CASSEAPPRGGYSYEQYF
>NA|TRBV27|TRBD2|TRBJ2-7
TGTGCCAGCAGGGGACTATACTACGAGCAGTACTTC
CASRGLYYEQYF
>NA|TRBV28|NA|TRBJ1-1
TGTGCCAGCAGTGGGGGCCTTGAAGCTTTCTTT
CASSGGLEAFF
>NA|TRBV6-1|NA|TRBJ2-3
TGTGCCAGCAGCCGGGGCAGGACCTCCACAGATACGCAGTATTTT
CASSRGRTSTDTQYF
>NA|TRBV4-2|NA|TRBJ1-5
TGTGCCAGCAGCCAAGGGCTTTCCTTTCAGCAGCCCCAGCATTTT
CASSQGLSFQQPQHF
>NA|TRBV6-1|NA|TRBJ1-2
TGTGCCAGCAGTGAAGCGGGGGGGGATCGAGTTGGGAGGTATGGCTACACCTTC
CASSEAGGDRVGRYGYTF
>NA|TRBV5-6|NA|TRBJ1-2
TGTGCCAGCAGCGACGGACCCGCTACCTATGGCTACACCTTC
CASSDGPATYGYTF
>NA|TRBV25-1|NA|TRBJ1-2
TGTGCCAGCAGTGAAACAGGAACCCTCTATGGCTACACCTTC
CASSETGTLYGYTF